The clone carrying this T cell receptor beta chain was counted many times. Its specificity is not known. Preparation of TCR beta libraries was done by quantitative 5'-RACE with molecular barcodes. TCRdb re-called the 5' RACE reads through MiXCR, storing one row per CDR3 protein. The data hold roughly 250,000 distinct CDR3 sequences, with less than 10% observed a single time. The sample is drawn from a study of CD8 T cells in ankylosing spondylitis. Study-level results: Existing reports had already noted some motif variants in reactive arthritis synovial fluid and blood. Reportedly, significant enrichment of disease-linked clones occurred in matched ankylosing spondylitis synovial fluid. What appeared characteristic of ankylosing spondylitis blood was a TCR beta motif of several highly homologous variants.

The clonotype originates from a male donor with ankylosing spondylitis or in good health (not recorded which). The sequenced sample consisted of blood, either unsorted or a sorted T cell fraction (not recorded which).

For the CDR3, the DNA is TGTGCCAGCAGCGTACGGGAGTGGGCCACAGATACGCAGTATTTT. Encoded protein: CASSVREWATDTQYF. V is TRBV9 and J is TRBJ2-3; TRBD2 is a possible D gene (6 bases). Trimming removed 1 base from V and 2 bases from J, with 11 bases in between. The CDR3 has 15 residues. Germline V gene data show CDR1 as SGDLS and CDR2 as YYNGEE. Variable domain in full (rest from reference TRBV9 and TRBJ2-3): DSGVTQTPKHLITATGQRVTLRCSPRSGDLSVYWYQQSLDQGLQFLIQYYNGEERAKGNILERFSAQQFPDLHSELNLSSLELGDSALYFCASSVREWATDTQYFGPGTRLTVL.